A selection of T cell receptor beta chains follows, all from one sample in a study of cytomegalovirus exposure and HLA in healthy donors. Here immunoSEQ multiplex PCR was the method, and the copy in TCRdb shows in-frame clones only, minus some. The table includes approximately 96,000 clones, 74% detected once. The sample taken for sequencing was PBMCs. These receptors were collected from a male donor in good health and CMV-seronegative. Each CDR3 is given with its conserved first and last residue. D genes are given only for firm matches. A row's size may be missing; if present it is once, few, many or a size class.

abundance: once; v_gene: TRBV30; d_gene: TRBD1; j_gene: TRBJ2-2; CDR3aa: CAWSVQGAGELFF
abundance: .; v_gene: TRBV27; d_gene: TRBD2; j_gene: TRBJ2-7; CDR3aa: CASSVPTSGNYEQYF
abundance: few; v_gene: TRBV6-5; d_gene: TRBD1; j_gene: TRBJ2-7; CDR3aa: CASRMGQGIYEQYF
abundance: .; v_gene: TRBV7-3; d_gene: TRBD2; j_gene: TRBJ2-1; CDR3aa: CASSPRTSGSLGYNEQFF
abundance: .; v_gene: TRBV29-1; d_gene: .; j_gene: TRBJ2-1; CDR3aa: CSVEPVDTHNEQFF
abundance: .; v_gene: TRBV10-3; d_gene: TRBD2; j_gene: TRBJ2-1; CDR3aa: CAISNIGLEGSYNEQFF
abundance: .; v_gene: TRBV6-5; d_gene: .; j_gene: TRBJ1-3; CDR3aa: CASSYLSGQVGNTIYF
abundance: .; v_gene: TRBV27; d_gene: .; j_gene: TRBJ1-5; CDR3aa: CASSLRRVNQPQHF
abundance: .; v_gene: TRBV5-4; d_gene: .; j_gene: TRBJ2-7; CDR3aa: CASSSDRGSYEQYF
abundance: .; v_gene: TRBV11-2; d_gene: TRBD2; j_gene: TRBJ2-7; CDR3aa: CASSPRTSGIILLYEQYF
abundance: .; v_gene: TRBV4-2; d_gene: .; j_gene: TRBJ2-7; CDR3aa: CASSSNRYEQYF
abundance: .; v_gene: TRBV27; d_gene: .; j_gene: TRBJ1-2; CDR3aa: CASSNLPRDYGYTF
abundance: .; v_gene: TRBV28; d_gene: TRBD2; j_gene: TRBJ2-7; CDR3aa: CASSLYTSGEQYF
abundance: .; v_gene: TRBV28; d_gene: .; j_gene: TRBJ2-1; CDR3aa: CASSFQYNEQFF
abundance: .; v_gene: TRBV27; d_gene: TRBD2; j_gene: TRBJ2-7; CDR3aa: CASSHRMRREREAVYEQYF
abundance: few; v_gene: TRBV10-3; d_gene: .; j_gene: TRBJ2-7; CDR3aa: CAIRGRAAEGYEQYF